The clone carrying this T cell receptor (beta chain) was seen a handful of times. These data are taken from a study of beta chain features in type 1 diabetes. The germline V gene has CDR1 SGDLS and CDR2 YYNGEE. This CDR3 is 15 amino acids long. The ends were cut back, 0 bases at V and 5 bases at J, with 14 bases in the middle. The whole isolated RNA underwent reverse transcription, so sequencing captured expressed TCRB transcripts. The assay was immunoSEQ multiplex PCR, and TCRdb's table has in-frame clones only and misses some. The top ten hold 0.09% to 0.095% of the sample, which has about 620,000 clones, 15% to 18% seen once.

The chain carries TRBV9 and TRBJ2-5; possibly TRBD1 for D (6 bases). The sequencing sample was made of naive CD4+ T cells from blood. The TCR originated in a man younger than 35 in good health. The CDR3 is CASSVGGRGLETQYF. CDR3 sequence (DNA): TGTGCCAGCAGCGTAGGAGGCAGGGGTCTCGAGACCCAGTACTTC.